The rows below give T cell receptor beta chains drawn from one sample of a study of T cell responses to AZD1222 COVID-19 vaccine. Data came from immunoSEQ multiplex PCR; TCRdb stores just in-frame clones and leaves some out. The sample lists 100,000 to 150,000 clones, 89% occurring once. Specimen: peripheral blood, collected on day 0 of AZD1222 vaccination. The receptor source for this set is an adult in good health. Each CDR3 is given with its conserved first and last residue. A D gene is named only where the DNA matches it firmly. Not all rows give a size; the values are once, few, many and, for expanded clones, a class.

v_gene	j_gene	d_gene	abundance	CDR3nt	CDR3aa
TRBV6-1	TRBJ1-6	NA	NA	TGTGCCAGCAGTGAAGCCGCCGGACAAACACCCTATAATTCACCCCTCCACTTT	CASSEAAGQTPYNSPLHF
TRBV5-4	TRBJ1-4	NA	NA	TGTGCCAGCAGCTTCTCCGGTGAGATCGGGGAAAAACTGTTTTTT	CASSFSGEIGEKLFF
TRBV6-1	TRBJ1-1	NA	NA	TGTGCCAGCAGTGAACGGATGGGCAGGAACACTGAAGCTTTCTTT	CASSERMGRNTEAFF
TRBV7-9	TRBJ1-1	NA	NA	TGTGCCAGCAGCTTAGAGACCCAGTCTGAAGCTTTCTTT	CASSLETQSEAFF
TRBV5-8	TRBJ1-6	TRBD1	once	TGTGCCACATCCCGGGACAGGGGATATTCACCCCTCCACTTT	CATSRDRGYSPLHF
TRBV18	TRBJ2-2	NA	NA	TGTGCCAGCTCTGCAGGGGAGACCGGGGAGCTGTTTTTT	CASSAGETGELFF
TRBV30	TRBJ2-4	NA	NA	TGTGCCTGGAACTGGGGGGCCATCAAAAACATTCAGTACTTC	CAWNWGAIKNIQYF
TRBV4-2	TRBJ1-4	NA	NA	TGTGCCAGCAGCGAGGGAACAACTAATGAAAAACTGTTTTTT	CASSEGTTNEKLFF
TRBV20-1	TRBJ2-7	NA	NA	TGCAGTGCTAGGGGGGGGGCCGAGCAGTACTTC	CSARGGAEQYF
TRBV5-6	TRBJ2-3	TRBD2	once	TGTGCCAGCAGACAATTTAGCGGGGGGTACACAGATACGCAGTATTTT	CASRQFSGGYTDTQYF
TRBV27	TRBJ2-7	NA	once	TGTGCCAGCAGTTTGGCAGGGGGAGGCTACGAGCAGTACTTC	CASSLAGGGYEQYF
TRBV6-1	TRBJ1-1	NA	few	TGTGCCAGCAGTGATGGGTGGGGCGCGAGAACTGAAGCTTTCTTT	CASSDGWGARTEAFF
TRBV7-2	TRBJ1-2	NA	NA	TGTGCCAGCAGCTTAGGGACAAACTATGGCTACACCTTC	CASSLGTNYGYTF
TRBV4-2	TRBJ1-3	NA	NA	TGTGCCAGCAGCCAGGCGGCAGTTGGGAACGGAAACACCATATATTTT	CASSQAAVGNGNTIYF
TRBV7-6	TRBJ2-2	NA	NA	TGTGCCAGCGGTGAAGGGGTATACACCGGGGAGCTGTTTTTT	CASGEGVYTGELFF
TRBV30	TRBJ2-2	NA	NA	TGTGCCTGGAGTGTACTCAGGTCCGGGGAGCTGTTTTTT	CAWSVLRSGELFF
TRBV5-1	TRBJ1-2	NA	once	TGCGCCAGCAGCCCGTCGGGGGACTATGGCTACACCTTC	CASSPSGDYGYTF
TRBV19	TRBJ1-2	NA	NA	TGTGCCAGTAGTTCTATCCGGCGCTACACCTTC	CASSSIRRYTF
TRBV4-1	TRBJ1-6	TRBD1	NA	TGCGCCAGCAGCCAAGAAGGCTCGTCGACAGGGGGAAAGTCACCCCTCCACTTT	CASSQEGSSTGGKSPLHF
TRBV6-5	TRBJ2-7	NA	NA	TGTGCCAGCAGTTACAACCGACATACCATGAGCTTC	CASSYNRHTMSF
TRBV19	TRBJ1-3	NA	NA	TGTGCCAGTAGTATCCAGCCCCTCGGAGGAAACACCATATATTTT	CASSIQPLGGNTIYF
TRBV6-5	TRBJ2-7	NA	NA	TGTGCCAGCAGCTCCCAGCGCTACGAGCAGTACTTC	CASSSQRYEQYF
TRBV5-1	TRBJ2-1	NA	NA	TGCGCCAGCAGCTTGGTTGGGGGCCCCTACAATGAGCAGTTCTTC	CASSLVGGPYNEQFF
TRBV11-2	TRBJ1-4	NA	NA	TGTGCCAGCAGCTCAGCGCGGACCGGTGAAAAACTGTTTTTT	CASSSARTGEKLFF
TRBV18	TRBJ1-3	NA	few	TGTGCCAGCTCACCTTCTCGGACGGACACCATATATTTT	CASSPSRTDTIYF
TRBV6-5	TRBJ1-5	NA	few	TGTGCCAGCAGCACAGGGTCCCCTTATCAGCCCCAGCATTTT	CASSTGSPYQPQHF
TRBV6-4	TRBJ2-3	NA	few	TGTGCCACCAGGGACAGCACAGATACGCAGTATTTT	CATRDSTDTQYF
TRBV19	TRBJ2-7	NA	NA	TGTGCCAGTAGTACCCGGACCGGGGGTGGGGAGCAGTACTTC	CASSTRTGGGEQYF
TRBV10-1	TRBJ2-7	TRBD1	once	TGCGCCAGCAGCCGGGGACAGGGAAGCTCCTACGAGCAGTACTTC	CASSRGQGSSYEQYF
TRBV5-1	TRBJ1-5	NA	NA	TGCGCCAGCAGCTTGGATGGGAATCAGCCCCAGCATTTT	CASSLDGNQPQHF
TRBV29-1	TRBJ2-7	NA	NA	TGCAGCGTCCTATTGGGGGAGAGGTACGAGCAGTACTTC	CSVLLGERYEQYF
TRBV2	TRBJ1-4	NA	NA	TGTGCCAGCAGAATTGGTGAAAAACTGTTTTTT	CASRIGEKLFF
TRBV10-3	TRBJ1-1	TRBD1	few	TGTGCCATCAGTGAGTTAGGACAGGGAATGAACACTGAAGCTTTCTTT	CAISELGQGMNTEAFF
TRBV6-5	TRBJ1-2	TRBD1	few	TGTGCCAGCACACCGATCCGGGACAGGGACTATGGCTACACCTTC	CASTPIRDRDYGYTF
TRBV11-2	TRBJ2-3	NA	NA	TGTGCCAGCAGCTTTTTTTCTAGTGGGGGTGATACGCAGTATTTT	CASSFFSSGGDTQYF
TRBV6-5	TRBJ2-1	NA	NA	TGTGCCAGCAGCTACACGAATAGGCTGGAGCGCAATGAGCAGTTCTTC	CASSYTNRLERNEQFF
TRBV24-1	TRBJ2-1	TRBD2	NA	TGTGCCACCAGTGGGGGCGGGGGTGGTGAGCAGTTCTTC	CATSGGGGGEQFF
TRBV28	TRBJ1-5	NA	NA	TGTGCCAGCGGGGGCGGGGGGCAGCCCCAGCATTTT	CASGGGGQPQHF
TRBV9	TRBJ1-3	NA	NA	TGTGCCAGCAGCTCTTCTCAGACGTTCCCTGGAAACACCATATATTTT	CASSSSQTFPGNTIYF
TRBV3-1/TRBV3-2	TRBJ1-6	TRBD1	NA	TGTGCCAGCAGCCAAAGACAGGTATGGACAGGGGAGGTTGAGGACAATTCACCCCTCCACTTT	CASSQRQVWTGEVEDNSPLHF
TRBV4-3	TRBJ2-7	NA	once	TGCGCCAGCAGCCAATACCAGGGGACGTACGAGCAGTACTTC	CASSQYQGTYEQYF
TRBV4-3	TRBJ2-2	TRBD1	NA	TGCGCCAGCAGCCAAGAATACACAAGACAGGGCTGGGCCGGGGAGCTGTTTTTT	CASSQEYTRQGWAGELFF
TRBV5-1	TRBJ1-4	NA	NA	TGCGCCAGCAGCCCAACAGGGTACGCAACTAATGAAAAACTGTTTTTT	CASSPTGYATNEKLFF
TRBV11-2	TRBJ1-3	NA	NA	TGTGCCAGCAGCGCCGTGAGGGGTAGAAACACCATATATTTT	CASSAVRGRNTIYF
TRBV5-1	TRBJ1-2	NA	NA	TGCGCCAGCAGCTTTGACAGCCCCTATGGCTACACCTTC	CASSFDSPYGYTF
TRBV27	TRBJ1-2	TRBD1	NA	TGTGCCAGCAGTCCGCTGCCAGGGGGCGGTGGCTACACCTTC	CASSPLPGGGGYTF
TRBV2	TRBJ1-5	NA	NA	TGTGCCAGCAGTGAAGCGGGGCAGCCCCAGCATTTT	CASSEAGQPQHF
TRBV7-9	TRBJ2-1	NA	once	TGTGCCAGCACCGGACGGGGGAACTACAATGAGCAGTTCTTC	CASTGRGNYNEQFF
TRBV21-1	TRBJ1-1	NA	NA	TGTGCCAGCAGCGATGGCCCTCTGAGAGAGTGGGGCACTGAAGCTTTCTTT	CASSDGPLREWGTEAFF
TRBV6-2/TRBV6-3	TRBJ1-5	TRBD1	NA	TGTGCCAGCAGTGACAGGGGTTATCAGCCCCAGCATTTT	CASSDRGYQPQHF
TRBV11-3	TRBJ1-1	NA	NA	TGTGCCAGCAGCTTAGGTTTTCCCACTGAAGCTTTCTTT	CASSLGFPTEAFF
TRBV4-3	TRBJ1-1	TRBD1	few	TGCGCCAGCAGCCAAGATCTTGCCCGGGGACAGGCCATGAGCACTGAAGCTTTCTTT	CASSQDLARGQAMSTEAFF
TRBV30	TRBJ1-5	NA	few	TGTGCCTGGACCATGGGGGGAAATCAGCCCCAGCATTTT	CAWTMGGNQPQHF
TRBV4-1	TRBJ1-1	NA	NA	TGCGCCAGCAGCCCAGGGTATGGGAACACTGAAGCTTTCTTT	CASSPGYGNTEAFF
TRBV18	TRBJ1-1	NA	NA	TGTGCCAGCTCACCCCACCCGGAACTGAACACTGAAGCTTTCTTT	CASSPHPELNTEAFF
TRBV4-2	TRBJ1-1	NA	NA	TGTGCCAGCAGCCAAGTCTGGGCACAGTTTTTAGGGAACACTGAAGCTTTCTTT	CASSQVWAQFLGNTEAFF
TRBV2	TRBJ1-2	NA	NA	TGTGCCAGCAGTGAAGCGCTTGGGAGCGGCTACACCTTC	CASSEALGSGYTF